The 11 T cell receptor beta chains presented below share a single source sample, sequenced in a study of T cell responses to AZD1222 COVID-19 vaccine. Sequencing used immunoSEQ multiplex PCR; TCRdb keeps in-frame clones, though not all of them. Among tens of thousands of clones, 90% were seen once, and the ten largest hold 3.3%. Material: peripheral blood, obtained 28 days after the second AZD1222 dose. These receptors were obtained from an adult who received the AZD1222 COVID-19 vaccine.

This chain uses TRBV11-2 with TRBJ1-2; no clear D gene. The length of the CDR3 is 14 residues. CDR1 SGHAT and CDR2 FQNNGV come from the germline V gene. Trimming removed 5 bases from V and 3 bases from J, with 13 bases in between. The CDR3 DNA is TGTGCCAGCAGCCCGACACAGAAAGACTATGGCTACACCTTC. Its translation: CASSPTQKDYGYTF.

This sequence joins TRBV7-8 and TRBJ2-5; perhaps D is TRBD1 or TRBD2 (5 bases each). The germline V gene has CDR1 SGHVS and CDR2 FQNEAQ. The V gene lost 7 bases and the J gene lost 4 bases, with 19 bases spanning the gap. The CDR3 runs 15 residues. CDR3 DNA sequence: TGTGCCAGCACCCACCGGGACCCCTTGGGAGAGACCCAGTACTTC. It encodes CASTHRDPLGETQYF.

This clone was seen only a few times. V and J are TRBV7-9 and TRBJ1-2, with unresolved D. This CDR3 region has 15 residues. Germline CDR1 SEHNR, CDR2 FQNEAQ (reference sequence). The V and J ends lost 0 bases and 3 bases respectively, with 11 bases between them. Here the CDR3 reads CASSLAGSRDYGYTF. The CDR3 coding sequence is TGTGCCAGCAGCTTAGCCGGATCCCGGGACTATGGCTACACCTTC. The whole variable domain, remainder taken from reference TRBV7-9 and TRBJ1-2, is DTGVSQNPRHKITKRGQNVTFRCDPISEHNRLYWYRQTLGQGPEFLTYFQNEAQLEKSRLLSDRFSAERPKGSFSTLEIQRTEQGDSAMYLCASSLAGSRDYGYTFGSGTRLTVV.

The chain combines TRBV5-1 with TRBJ1-3; TRBD1 might be the D (6 bases). CDR3 length equals 15 residues. Germline CDR1 reads SGHRS; CDR2 reads YFSETQ. V was shortened by 0 bases and J by 1 base, with 8 bases between the two germline ends. CDR3 protein: CASSLGDTSGNTIYF. CDR3 coding DNA: TGCGCCAGCAGCTTGGGGGACACGTCTGGAAACACCATATATTTT.

The V gene is TRBV12-3 or TRBV12-4, the J gene TRBJ1-2; the D is unclear. The CDR3 contains 12 residues. V was cut by 3 bases and J by 5 bases, with 7 bases left in between. CDR3 loop: CASSFFGYGYTF. As DNA, the CDR3 is TGTGCCAGCAGTTTTTTCGGATATGGCTACACCTTC.

This chain joins TRBV3-1 (or the pseudogene TRBV3-2) and TRBJ1-5, with 8 nucleotides matching TRBD1. V shed 4 bases and J 4 bases; nucleotides not matched to a gene: 12. From germline, CDR1 is LGHDT and CDR2 YNNKEL (reference sequence). The CDR3 length is 17 residues. The CDR3 sequence: CASSPSTGTGLNQPQHF. The CDR3 DNA is TGTGCCAGCAGCCCTAGTACCGGGACAGGCCTAAATCAGCCCCAGCATTTT.

The CDR3 protein is CASRTGRNSPLHF. DNA for the CDR3: TGTGCCAGCAGAACAGGGAGAAATTCACCCCTCCACTTT. The rearrangement links TRBV27 to TRBJ1-6; maybe TRBD1 (6 bases). The CDR3 totals 13 residues. From germline, CDR1 is MNHEY and CDR2 SMNVEV (reference sequence). Deletions cut 6 bases from V and 7 bases from J, with 10 bases between.

The V gene is TRBV5-1, the J gene TRBJ2-2; 8 bases agree with TRBD1. Trimming took 0 bases from V and 0 from J; bases not matched to a gene: 7. The CDR3 sequence is 18 residues long. Germline lookup yields CDR1 SGHRS and CDR2 YFSETQ. The CDR3 region is CASSLVGRGLANTGELFF. The CDR3 DNA follows: TGCGCCAGCAGCTTGGTGGGCAGGGGGCTTGCGAACACCGGGGAGCTGTTTTTT.

The V gene is TRBV2, the J gene TRBJ1-4; D is possibly TRBD1 (6 bases). Between the trimmed V and J ends, which lost 6 bases and 8 bases, there was a span of 22 bases. Germline V gene sequence: CDR1 SNHLY, CDR2 FYNNEI. This CDR3 region has 16 residues. In nucleotides, the CDR3 is TGTGCCAGCAGCCTGGGGGCCACAGGGAGTGGGGAAAAACTGTTTTTT. Protein product: CASSLGATGSGEKLFF.

This rearrangement joins TRBV25-1 to TRBJ2-7; 7 positions match TRBD1. V dropped 4 bases and J dropped 0; count of bases not matched to a gene: 6. The CDR3 has 15 amino acids. CDR1 and CDR2 (germline): MGHDK, SYGVNS. CDR3 DNA sequence: TGTGCCAGCAGTGGCGTCAGGGGGTTCTCCTACGAGCAGTACTTC. This codes for CASSGVRGFSYEQYF.

The chain links TRBV13 to TRBJ2-3; D ambiguous. The V end lost 5 bases, the J end lost 5 bases, and 14 bases lay between the germline ends. The V gene's germline CDR1 is PRHDT and CDR2 FYEKMQ (reference sequence). There are 14 residues in the CDR3. CDR3: CASSPPPIGDTQYF. The CDR3 DNA reads TGTGCCAGCAGCCCGCCCCCCATCGGAGATACGCAGTATTTT.